Listed below are T cell receptor beta chains from one sample, sequenced in a study of shared clonotypes between healthy human individuals. The assay was immunoSEQ multiplex PCR, and TCRdb's table has in-frame clones only and misses some. The sample holds about 480,000 clones, roughly 79% seen once. The sample taken for sequencing was PBMCs. The source of these receptors is a woman in her 40s in good health. Some clones in this sample may be carry-over from other donors' samples. Both conserved end residues are part of each CDR3. The D gene is left open where the match is weak. Expanded clones are given a class, and other clones once, few, many or no size at all.

TRBD2	.	TRBJ2-3	TRBV10-3	TGTGCCATCAGTTCGGCTAGCGGGGGTCGAGGCACAGATACGCAGTATTTT	CAISSASGGRGTDTQYF
.	.	TRBJ2-5	TRBV19	TGTGCCAGTAGTAACCCAGGGCGGGAGACCCAGTACTTC	CASSNPGRETQYF
.	.	TRBJ1-3	TRBV30	TGTGCCTGGACGGGAGGCCCTGGAAACACCATATATTTT	CAWTGGPGNTIYF
.	.	TRBJ2-7	TRBV7-9	TGTGCCAGCAGCTTAGGGCAAGGGGGAGACTACGAGCAGTACTTC	CASSLGQGGDYEQYF
.	.	TRBJ2-1	TRBV7-9	TGTGCCAGCAGCTTATTAGGGGAAGGGCAGTTCTTC	CASSLLGEGQFF
TRBD2	.	TRBJ2-7	TRBV6-6	TGTGCCAGCAGTTACGGGAGGGCCCGTGACGAGCAGTACTTC	CASSYGRARDEQYF
TRBD1	.	TRBJ1-1	TRBV7-3	TGTGCCAGCAGCCCCAACCAGGGGGCGCTGAGCACTGAAGCTTTCTTT	CASSPNQGALSTEAFF
TRBD2	.	TRBJ2-2	TRBV28	TGTGCCAGCTCGAGGGCGGGAGGGAACACCGGGGAGCTGTTTTTT	CASSRAGGNTGELFF
TRBD1	once	TRBJ2-1	TRBV6-5	TGTGCCAGCAGTACTGGGGACAGGGGCCCCAGTGAGCAGTTCTTC	CASSTGDRGPSEQFF
TRBD2	.	TRBJ2-7	TRBV28	TGTGCCAGCACCCTAGCGGGAGTTCCCTCCGGAGCTGACGAGCAGTACTTC	CASTLAGVPSGADEQYF
.	.	TRBJ2-2	TRBV18	TGTGCCAGCTCACCGGGAATCGTTCGGACCGGAAACACCGGGGAGCTGTTTTTT	CASSPGIVRTGNTGELFF
.	.	TRBJ1-2	TRBV5-6	TGTGCCAGCAGCCCCGGACGGGACTATGGCTACACCTTC	CASSPGRDYGYTF
.	.	TRBJ1-1	TRBV4-1	TGCGCCAGCAGCCAACAGGACAGATCGAACACTGAAGCTTTCTTT	CASSQQDRSNTEAFF
TRBD1	.	TRBJ2-7	TRBV2	TGTGCCAGCAGTGAAGGGACAGGGATGGCCGAGCAGTACTTC	CASSEGTGMAEQYF
TRBD1	few	TRBJ2-5	TRBV5-1	TGCGCCAGCAGCCTCGGACAGGGCCAAGAGACCCAGTACTTC	CASSLGQGQETQYF
TRBD1	.	TRBJ1-2	TRBV28	TGTGCCACCGGGACAGCCTCTAACTATGGCTACACCTTC	CATGTASNYGYTF
TRBD1	.	TRBJ1-3	TRBV5-8	TGTGCCAGCAGCTTGGATGGGACAGCTTCCTCTGGAAACACCATATATTTT	CASSLDGTASSGNTIYF
TRBD2	.	TRBJ2-1	TRBV15	TGTGCCACCAGCAGAGGCTCTAGCGGGAGCGCTACGCGGTTCTTC	CATSRGSSGSATRFF
TRBD1	.	TRBJ2-7	TRBV4-3	TGCGCCAGCAGCCAATCCCGGACAGGGTTCGACGAGCAGTACTTC	CASSQSRTGFDEQYF
TRBD1	once	TRBJ2-7	TRBV5-1	TGCGCCAGCAGCCCCGGACAGGGGTCCTACGAGCAGTACTTC	CASSPGQGSYEQYF
TRBD2	few	TRBJ2-7	TRBV5-4	TGTGCCAGCAGCTTGCCGGGCGGGAGAGGTAACGAGCAGTACTTC	CASSLPGGRGNEQYF
TRBD2	.	TRBJ2-5	TRBV5-1	TGCGCCAGCAGCCCTGGGGGACTAGCGGGGCAAGAGACCCAGTACTTC	CASSPGGLAGQETQYF
TRBD2	once	TRBJ2-1	TRBV7-8	TGTGCCAGCAGCCCACCAGGACTAGTTTTCTTTTTAACGGAGCAGTTCTTC	CASSPPGLVFFLTEQFF
.	.	TRBJ1-1	TRBV7-3	TGTGCCAGCAGGACGAACACTGAAGCTTTCTTT	CASRTNTEAFF
TRBD1	.	TRBJ2-3	TRBV11-2	TGTGCCAGCAGCTTAGACCCGGGACAGGGGGATACGCAGTATTTT	CASSLDPGQGDTQYF
TRBD1	once	TRBJ1-5	TRBV27	TGTGCCAGCAGGGCAGTCGGCAGGGGGATTGAGTCTAGCAATCAGCCCCAGCATTTT	CASRAVGRGIESSNQPQHF
.	.	TRBJ2-7	TRBV27	TGTGCCAGCAGTTTTCTAGGTGACGAGCAGTACTTC	CASSFLGDEQYF
TRBD2	.	TRBJ2-1	TRBV28	TGTGCCAGCAGTGCCCCGGCTAGCGGGAGGGCCTCGTACAATGAGCAGTTCTTC	CASSAPASGRASYNEQFF
.	.	TRBJ1-3	TRBV18	TGTGCCAGCTCACCAGGGAGCTCTGGAAACACCATATATTTT	CASSPGSSGNTIYF
TRBD1	few	TRBJ2-5	TRBV29-1	TGCAGCGTAAAACCTACAGGGGGCGGGGAGACCCAGTACTTC	CSVKPTGGGETQYF